This T cell receptor (beta chain) originates from a study of blood T cell repertoires in COVID-19. Original methodology: Amplifying reference gene primers gave estimates of nucleated cell counts. TCRdb's table, derived via immunoSEQ multiplex PCR, lists solely in-frame clones and lacks some. V, J and clone size were drawn from that table, and D and trimming were deduced from the DNA. The sample consists of roughly 250,000 clones, about nine tenths of them appearing once. Germline CDR1 and CDR2: SNHLY and FYNNEI. V lost 7 bases, J lost 9 bases, and 9 bases stayed unmatched. The CDR3 is 14 residues long.

Sequenced: peripheral blood. The receptor was derived from a man between 60 and 75 years old who had recovered from COVID-19. The V and J genes are TRBV2 and TRBJ1-5; 10 nucleotides align to TRBD1. The CDR3 nucleotides are TGTGCCAGCACCCGGACAGGGGGTTTAGGGCCCCAGCATTTT. It codes for CASTRTGGLGPQHF.